The 32 T cell receptor beta chains presented below share a single source sample, sequenced in a study of graft-versus-host responses after intestinal transplantation. Antigens for these TCRs are unknown. Here immunoSEQ multiplex PCR was the method, and the copy in TCRdb shows in-frame clones only, minus some. The sample includes 75,000 to 95,000 clones, 80% to 95% seen only once; the top ten take 0.35%. The specimen comprised unstimulated CD4+ T cells sorted from spleen or lymph node cells, sampled before transplant. The origin of the receptors is a human donor who was the organ donor for an intestinal transplant.

The chain is built from TRBV28 and TRBJ2-7, with 12 bases matching TRBD1. The trim removed 6 bases at V and 2 bases at J, leaving 8 bases unmatched. This CDR3 is 16 amino acids long. Germline-derived CDR1 and CDR2 are MDHEN and SYDVKM. CDR3 DNA: TGTGCCAGCAGAATACCGGGACAGGGGGCCGCCTACGAGCAGTACTTC. Its translation is CASRIPGQGAAYEQYF.

This chain joins TRBV7-9 and TRBJ1-2; 7 bases agree with TRBD1. With V trimmed by 4 bases and J by 11 bases, 7 bases remained unmatched. The germline CDR1 and CDR2 sequences are SEHNR and FQNEAQ (reference sequence). The CDR3 has 12 residues. CDR3 sequence: CASSSTGLFYTF. For the CDR3, the DNA is TGTGCCAGCAGCTCGACAGGGTTGTTTTACACCTTC.

V gene TRBV6-6 combines with J gene TRBJ2-7; D gene uncertain. The CDR3 has 14 amino acids. Germline V gene data show CDR1 as MNHNY and CDR2 as SVGAGI (reference sequence). The germline V and J ends were trimmed by 0 bases and 5 bases, with 11 bases remaining between them. CDR3 in amino acids: CASSYSHYPNEQYF. CDR3 in DNA: TGTGCCAGCAGTTACTCTCACTACCCGAACGAGCAGTACTTC.

The rearrangement joins TRBV30 to TRBJ2-3; the match to TRBD2 covers 7 bases. V lost 3 bases, J lost 0 bases, and 3 bases stayed unmatched. This CDR3 region has 14 residues. CDR1 and CDR2 from the germline V gene are GTSNPN and SVGIG (reference sequence). CDR3 bases: TGTGCCTGGAGAAAAGCGGGAAGCACAGATACGCAGTATTTT. Residues: CAWRKAGSTDTQYF.

This clone showed up just a few times. The chain links TRBV5-4 to TRBJ2-7; possibly TRBD2 for D (6 bases). CDR1 and CDR2 from the germline V gene are SGHNT and YYREEE (reference sequence). This CDR3 has 14 residues. The V end lost 2 bases, the J end lost 2 bases, and 11 bases lay between the germline ends. The CDR3 protein is CASSFGGEPYEQYF. The CDR3 DNA reads as TGTGCCAGCAGCTTCGGAGGGGAACCCTACGAGCAGTACTTC.

This sequence joins TRBV6-1 and TRBJ2-3, with D tentatively TRBD2 (6 bases). V lost 8 bases and J lost 5, with 17 bases in between. Germline CDR1 MNHNS, CDR2 SASEGT. There are 14 residues in the CDR3. In nucleotides, the CDR3 is TGTGCCAGCGGCGGGACCTCCTCCGGAGATACGCAGTATTTT. This sequence encodes CASGGTSSGDTQYF.

The chain joins TRBV4-1 to TRBJ2-5, with unresolved D. Germline V gene data show CDR1 as MGHRA and CDR2 as YSYEKL. CDR3 size: 15 residues. Trimming pared 1 base from V and 1 base from J, leaving 10 bases between. CDR3 sequence: CASSQGVTVQETQYF. CDR3 sequence (DNA): TGCGCCAGCAGCCAAGGGGTAACAGTCCAAGAGACCCAGTACTTC.

This chain uses TRBV5-1 with TRBJ1-1; tentatively, D is TRBD1 (5 bases). The germline V gene has CDR1 SGHRS and CDR2 YFSETQ. This CDR3 contains 13 residues. The ends were cut back, 5 bases at V and 7 bases at J, with 15 bases in the middle. The CDR3 DNA reads as TGCGCCAGCAGTCAATACTTCAGGGATGAAGCTTTCTTT. Residues: CASSQYFRDEAFF.

V gene TRBV5-1 combines with J gene TRBJ1-2, with 7 bases matching TRBD1. Germline V gene data show CDR1 as SGHRS and CDR2 as YFSETQ. With 4 bases clipped from V and 4 bases from J, the junction kept 13 bases outside the gene matches. This CDR3 comprises 16 residues. CDR3: CASSPTSGGMGYGYTF. CDR3 DNA: TGCGCCAGCAGCCCGACCTCAGGGGGTATGGGCTATGGCTACACCTTC.

The rearrangement links TRBV7-8 to TRBJ1-4; D is ambiguous. V was clipped by 2 bases and J by 5 bases, with 12 bases between them. This CDR3 comprises 15 residues. Germline V gene sequence: CDR1 SGHVS, CDR2 FQNEAQ. The CDR3: CASSLLGRLNEKLFF. The DNA for the CDR3 is TGTGCCAGCAGCTTATTGGGCAGGCTCAATGAAAAACTGTTTTTT.

The V gene is TRBV9, the J gene TRBJ2-3, with 10 bases identical to TRBD2. The V gene end was trimmed by 0 bases and the J gene end by 2 bases; junction bases not matched to a gene: 3. Germline assignment: CDR1 SGDLS and CDR2 YYNGEE. The CDR3 is made up of 16 amino acids. CDR3 nucleotide sequence: TGTGCCAGCAGCGTAGGGACTAGCGGAGACACAGATACGCAGTATTTT. It encodes CASSVGTSGDTDTQYF.

This clone occurred once. The V and J genes are TRBV18 and TRBJ2-2; a weak D match, TRBD2 (6 bases). The CDR3 covers 14 residues. Between the trimmed V and J ends, which lost 3 bases and 2 bases, there was a span of 7 bases. The V gene's germline CDR1 is KGHSH and CDR2 LQKENI. This CDR3 is CASSPSGNTGELFF. In DNA form, the CDR3 reads TGTGCCAGCTCACCTAGCGGTAACACCGGGGAGCTGTTTTTT.

The rearrangement links TRBV11-3 to TRBJ2-5; 8 bases are a match to TRBD1. The V and J ends lost 3 bases and 5 bases, in that order; junction bases with no gene match: 11. The CDR3 length is 16 residues. The V gene's germline CDR1 is SGHNT and CDR2 YENEEA. CDR3 nucleotides: TGTGCCAGCAGCTTCTCGGACAGGGCCTTAGGGGAGACCCAGTACTTC. This sequence encodes CASSFSDRALGETQYF.

The chain combines TRBV27 with TRBJ2-1; TRBD2 matches at 10 bases. This CDR3 is built from 20 residues. J was trimmed by 0 bases and V by 0 bases; bases with no gene match: 11. Germline V lookup: CDR1 MNHEY, CDR2 SMNVEV (reference sequence). CDR3 region: CASSLSGLADIRSSYNEQFF. CDR3 bases: TGTGCCAGCAGTTTATCCGGACTAGCGGACATAAGGAGCTCCTACAATGAGCAGTTCTTC.

The genes are TRBV11-2 and TRBJ2-7, with no clear D. V dropped 0 bases and J dropped 5 bases, with 5 bases sitting between them. Germline-derived CDR1 and CDR2 are SGHAT and FQNNGV. The CDR3 loop spans 12 amino acids. The CDR3 DNA sequence: TGTGCCAGCAGCTTAGATAGAGACGAGCAGTACTTC. Its translation is CASSLDRDEQYF.

The chain is built from TRBV7-2 and TRBJ1-3; 8 bases are shared with TRBD1. Germline V gene lookup returns CDR1 SGHTA and CDR2 FQGNSA. The CDR3 spans 15 residues. V was pared by 2 bases and J by 4 bases, with 4 bases of the junction left unmatched. CDR3 DNA: TGTGCCAGCAGCTTAACCCGGGACAGGGGAAACACCATATATTTT. Encoded protein: CASSLTRDRGNTIYF.

Regarding this clone: One end of the junction does not line up with germline, which may come from a read error. J is TRBJ1-4 and V is TRBV5-1, with a possible D match to TRBD1 (5 bases). CDR3 size: 16 residues. Germline values: CDR1 SGHRS, CDR2 YFSETQ. The CDR3 DNA follows: TGCGCCAGCAGTTTGGGCGGGGCCGCTTCTAATGAAAAACTGTTTTTT. It translates to CASSLGGAASNEKLFF.

This chain uses TRBV7-3 with TRBJ2-3; 9 nucleotides match TRBD2. V was pared by 2 bases and J by 6 bases, with 3 bases of the junction left unmatched. Germline V gene lookup returns CDR1 SGHTA and CDR2 FQGTGA. This CDR3 is 14 amino acids long. This CDR3 is CASSLAGGLDTQYF. DNA of the CDR3: TGTGCCAGCAGCTTAGCGGGGGGGCTGGATACGCAGTATTTT.

V gene TRBV11-2 combines with J gene TRBJ2-2; D is ambiguous. CDR1 is SGHAT and CDR2 is FQNNGV in the germline V gene. The ends were cut back, 8 bases at V and 1 base at J, with 17 bases in the middle. The CDR3 extends over 16 amino acids. CDR3 DNA sequence: TGTGCCAGCTGTCGAGCGTCGGATCGGAACACCGGGGAGCTGTTTTTT. Its protein product is CASCRASDRNTGELFF.

V is TRBV5-4 and J is TRBJ1-2; D is uncertain. This CDR3 has 13 residues. V was cut by 0 bases and J by 5 bases, with 8 bases left in between. Germline CDR1 reads SGHNT; CDR2 reads YYREEE (reference sequence). For the CDR3, the DNA is TGTGCCAGCAGCTTGGTGGGCGGGTATGGCTACACCTTC. This encodes CASSLVGGYGYTF.

This clone was recorded only once. The chain employs TRBV4-2 and TRBJ2-1; 7 bases are a match to TRBD2. The V gene's germline CDR1 is LGHNA and CDR2 YNFKEQ. CDR3 size: 15 residues. The trim removed 0 bases at V and 8 bases at J, leaving 7 bases unmatched. The DNA for the CDR3 is TGTGCCAGCAGCCAAGACCTAACGGGAGGCTATGAGCAGTTCTTC. It specifies CASSQDLTGGYEQFF.

The DNA for the CDR3 is TGTGCCAGCAGTCCGCCGTCCGGGACAGGCCGGAGGGAGCAGTACTTC. Translation: CASSPPSGTGRREQYF. V is TRBV27 and J is TRBJ2-7; the match to TRBD1 covers 8 bases. The CDR3 extends over 16 amino acids. Trimming at V came to 5 bases and at J to 7 bases, leaving 16 bases not matched to a gene. Germline V CDR1 and CDR2: MNHEY, SMNVEV (reference sequence).

This clone has just one count. In DNA, the CDR3 is TGTGCTAGTGGTCCCCGGACAGGGTCGGATGAGCAGTTCTTC. Protein sequence: CASGPRTGSDEQFF. The rearrangement uses TRBV12-5 and TRBJ2-1, with 8 bases matching TRBD1. The CDR3 runs 14 residues. Germline V gives CDR1 LGHNT, CDR2 FRNRAP. The trim removed 5 bases at V and 8 bases at J, leaving 8 bases unmatched.

Written as DNA, the CDR3 is TGTGCCAGCAGCTTAGATTGGCCCCCGGGGGTGGACTCCTACGAGCAGTACTTC. It codes for CASSLDWPPGVDSYEQYF. The chain couples TRBV11-3 to TRBJ2-7, with D maybe TRBD2 (6 bases). Trimming took off 0 bases at V and 0 bases at J, with 18 bases between the two ends. The V gene's germline CDR1 is SGHNT and CDR2 YENEEA. The CDR3 runs 18 residues.

This sequence joins TRBV7-3 and TRBJ2-1, with D perhaps TRBD2 (5 bases). CDR3 length: 16 amino acids. The germline V and J ends were trimmed by 1 base and 3 bases, with 13 bases remaining between them. Germline V gives CDR1 SGHTA, CDR2 FQGTGA. The CDR3 nucleotides read TGTGCCAGCAGCTTAATAGGTGGGAGCGGCTACAATGAGCAGTTCTTC. Translated, it gives CASSLIGGSGYNEQFF.

This clone occurred a few times. This chain joins TRBV6-1 and TRBJ2-7; 9 nucleotides align to TRBD1. The J segment lost 7 bases and the V segment lost 3 bases, leaving 10 bases of the junction unmatched. CDR1 MNHNS and CDR2 SASEGT come from the germline V gene. There are 15 residues in the CDR3. This CDR3 is CASSEAGQGSGEQYF. The CDR3, as DNA: TGTGCCAGCAGTGAGGCGGGACAGGGTTCAGGAGAGCAGTACTTC.

This clone was recorded once. This sequence joins TRBV11-3 and TRBJ2-5, with 7 bases that match TRBD2. With 1 base clipped from V and 1 base from J, the junction kept 6 bases outside the gene matches. Germline V CDR1 and CDR2: SGHNT, YENEEA. CDR3 length: 16 residues. CDR3 in DNA: TGTGCCAGCAGCTTAGGCGTGGGGAGGGGCCAAGAGACCCAGTACTTC. It codes for CASSLGVGRGQETQYF.

The chain has TRBV7-2 and TRBJ2-7; a weak D match, TRBD2 (6 bases). Trimming cost V 4 bases and J 7 bases, with 14 bases left between them. Looked up from germline, CDR1 is SGHTA and CDR2 is FQGNSA. This CDR3 is built from 13 residues. CDR3 residues: CASSSGRGREQYF. In DNA, the CDR3 is TGTGCCAGCAGCTCAGGGCGGGGTCGTGAGCAGTACTTC.

The chain is built from TRBV6-1 and TRBJ1-5; possibly TRBD1 for D (5 bases). With 3 bases removed from V and 11 bases from J, the gap between germline ends came to 14 bases. The CDR3 covers 13 residues. In germline, CDR1 is MNHNS, CDR2 SASEGT. CDR3 region: CASSDPGLSAQHF. The CDR3 DNA reads TGTGCCAGCAGTGACCCAGGGTTATCAGCCCAGCATTTT.

This clone was detected only once. The V call is TRBV12-5, the J call TRBJ2-1; 7 bases are a match to TRBD2. J lost 2 bases, V lost 5 bases, and 3 bases had no gene match. The CDR3 is made up of 14 amino acids. Germline V gene sequence: CDR1 LGHNT, CDR2 FRNRAP. CDR3 residues: CASGPGTTYNEQFF. CDR3 bases: TGTGCTAGTGGTCCCGGGACTACCTACAATGAGCAGTTCTTC.

This clone was observed a handful of times. The rearrangement links TRBV4-1 to TRBJ1-4; 8 nucleotides match TRBD1. The trim removed 0 bases at V and 4 bases at J, leaving 16 bases unmatched. This CDR3 comprises 20 residues. Germline V gives CDR1 MGHRA, CDR2 YSYEKL. The CDR3 is CASSQDFDLGYDRGNEKLFF. The CDR3 DNA reads as TGCGCCAGCAGCCAAGATTTCGACCTGGGGTATGACAGGGGTAATGAAAAACTGTTTTTT.

The chain carries TRBV7-3 and TRBJ1-3; D possibly corresponds to TRBD1 (5 bases). V was clipped by 3 bases and J by 3 bases, with 12 bases between them. The germline V gene encodes CDR1 SGHTA and CDR2 FQGTGA. The CDR3 consists of 15 residues. The CDR3 sequence is CASSFGGGYGNTIYF. The CDR3, as DNA: TGTGCCAGCAGCTTTGGCGGGGGATATGGAAACACCATATATTTT.